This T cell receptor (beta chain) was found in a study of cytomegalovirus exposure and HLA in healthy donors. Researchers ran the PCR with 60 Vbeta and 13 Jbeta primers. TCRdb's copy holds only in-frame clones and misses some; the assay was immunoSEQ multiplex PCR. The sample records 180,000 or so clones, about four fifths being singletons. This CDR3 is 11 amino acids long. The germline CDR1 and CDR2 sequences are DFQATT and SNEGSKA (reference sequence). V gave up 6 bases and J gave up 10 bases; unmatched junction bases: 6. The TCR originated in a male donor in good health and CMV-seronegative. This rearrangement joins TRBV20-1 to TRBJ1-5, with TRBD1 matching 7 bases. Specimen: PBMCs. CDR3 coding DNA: TGCAGTGCAACACAGGGGACTCCCCAGCATTTT. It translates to CSATQGTPQHF.